The rows below give T cell receptor beta chains drawn from one sample of a study of blood T cell repertoires in COVID-19. Clones were sequenced by immunoSEQ multiplex PCR, and TCRdb holds only the in-frame ones, with some missing. Here the sample spans about 100,000 clones, 90% to 95% being singletons. The sequenced material came from peripheral blood. The receptors were sampled from a man aged 45 to 65 with acute or convalescent COVID-19. Both conserved end residues are part of each CDR3. D genes are given only for firm matches. Clone size is stated in some rows and not others, as once, few, many or a class when expanded.

clone_size d_call j_call v_call cdr3_length cdr3_aa cdr3_nt
NA TRBD1 TRBJ2-7 TRBV25-1 14 CASSEVDRVNEQYF TGTGCCAGCAGTGAAGTGGACAGGGTCAACGAGCAGTACTTC
NA NA TRBJ1-6 TRBV11-2 16 CASSLDGRQDNSPLHF TGTGCCAGCAGCTTAGACGGCAGGCAAGATAATTCACCCCTCCACTTT
NA NA TRBJ1-6 TRBV7-3 14 CASSLIPGNSPLHF TGTGCCAGCAGCTTAATTCCGGGGAATTCACCCCTCCACTTT
NA NA TRBJ1-6 TRBV12-5 13 CASGSTRDSPLHF TGTGCTAGTGGCTCAACGAGGGATTCACCCCTCCACTTT
NA NA TRBJ1-1 TRBV19 14 CASRSLLVNTEAFF TGTGCCAGCCGCTCCCTACTAGTCAACACTGAAGCTTTCTTT
NA NA TRBJ1-2 TRBV12-3/TRBV12-4 12 CASSLDRYGYTF TGTGCCAGCAGTTTAGACAGATATGGCTACACCTTC
once NA TRBJ1-5 TRBV19 14 CAARDRESNQPQHF TGTGCCGCCCGAGACAGAGAAAGCAATCAGCCCCAGCATTTT
NA TRBD1 TRBJ2-7 TRBV9 18 CASSAGQGALRGEYEQYF TGTGCCAGCAGCGCGGGACAGGGGGCTCTGCGCGGTGAATACGAGCAGTACTTC
NA NA TRBJ1-1 TRBV11-3 13 CASSFGQNTEAFF TGTGCCAGCAGCTTTGGGCAGAACACTGAAGCTTTCTTT
NA NA TRBJ2-2 TRBV3-1/TRBV3-2 18 CASSQLPPGQGYTGELFF TGTGCCAGCAGCCAGCTCCCTCCGGGACAAGGCTACACCGGGGAGCTGTTTTTT
NA NA TRBJ1-1 TRBV4-1 13 CASSQVQYTEAFF TGCGCCAGCAGCCAAGTACAGTACACTGAAGCTTTCTTT
NA NA TRBJ1-3 TRBV2 13 CASTGDLLGTIYF TGTGCCAGCACCGGGGACTTACTGGGGACCATATATTTT